Listed here are 6 T cell receptor beta chains from one sample, sequenced in a study of blood T cell repertoires in COVID-19. Profiled with immunoSEQ multiplex PCR; TCRdb holds only in-frame clones, not every one. The sample has fewer than 300,000 clones; 65% to 85% are singletons. Sequenced: peripheral blood. The receptors were sampled from a human donor with COVID-19, enrolled during active disease. The donor label of this sample is uncertain.

The V gene is TRBV25-1, the J gene TRBJ2-7; TRBD2 might be the D (5 bases). The CDR3 spans 13 residues. Trimming removed 5 bases from V and 0 bases from J, with 8 bases in between. Germline V gives CDR1 MGHDK, CDR2 SYGVNS. CDR3 in amino acids: CASSPAGSYEQYF. In nucleotides, the CDR3 is TGTGCCAGCAGTCCTGCGGGCTCCTACGAGCAGTACTTC.

The chain joins TRBV7-3 to TRBJ2-7; 8 nucleotides match TRBD1. Germline CDR1 is SGHTA and CDR2 is FQGTGA. The CDR3 totals 14 residues. V dropped 4 bases and J dropped 2; count of bases not matched to a gene: 4. CDR3 sequence reads: CASSYQQGAYEQYF. The CDR3, as DNA: TGTGCCAGCAGCTACCAACAGGGGGCCTACGAGCAGTACTTC.

The chain is built from TRBV9 and TRBJ2-1; 10 bases are a match to TRBD2. CDR3 size: 16 residues. The trim removed 3 bases at V and 7 bases at J, leaving 10 bases unmatched. CDR1 is SGDLS, CDR2 YYNGEE, per germline. The CDR3 is CASSAYLAGAQNEQFF. In DNA, the CDR3 is TGTGCCAGCAGCGCCTACCTAGCGGGAGCTCAGAATGAGCAGTTCTTC.

V and J are TRBV5-6 and TRBJ2-2; maybe TRBD2 (6 bases). Trimming took off 5 bases at V and 6 bases at J, with 11 bases between the two ends. This CDR3 has 13 amino acids. Germline CDR1 SGHDT, CDR2 YYEEEE. The CDR3 sequence is CASSPGASGELFF. The CDR3 nucleotides are TGTGCCAGCAGTCCGGGAGCGTCCGGGGAGCTGTTTTTT.

The chain joins TRBV27 to TRBJ2-7; 14 nucleotides align to TRBD2. Trimming took 9 bases from V and 7 from J; bases not matched to a gene: 11. Germline V gene data show CDR1 as MNHEY and CDR2 as SMNVEV (reference sequence). The CDR3 is 15 residues long. Here the CDR3 DNA reads TGTGCCAGTAACCCCGGGACTAGCGGGAGTATGGAGCAGTACTTC. Translation gives CASNPGTSGSMEQYF.

The chain has TRBV6-5 and TRBJ1-2; 7 bases fit TRBD1. Trimming at V came to 7 bases and at J to 4 bases, leaving 3 bases not matched to a gene. Germline CDR1 reads MNHEY; CDR2 reads SVGAGI. The CDR3 has 12 amino acids. CDR3 sequence: CASKNRGYGYTF. The CDR3 DNA reads TGTGCCAGCAAAAACAGGGGCTATGGCTACACCTTC.